This entry lists 17 T cell receptor beta chains sequenced from one sample in a study of tumor-infiltrating lymphocytes in localized non-small cell lung cancer. Clones were read by immunoSEQ multiplex PCR, and TCRdb kept only the in-frame ones, dropping some. The repertoire holds about 6,500 clones, with about three fifths as singletons. Sequenced sample: uninvolved lung tissue not adjacent to the tumor. Every receptor here comes from a human donor with non-small cell lung cancer.

This chain links TRBV6-1 with TRBJ1-1; TRBD1 aligns across 10 bases. Per the germline V gene, CDR1 is MNHNS and CDR2 is SASEGT. CDR3 length equals 13 residues. The trim removed 8 bases at V and 5 bases at J, leaving 5 bases unmatched. The CDR3 region is CASRDRGLTEAFF. CDR3 in DNA: TGTGCCAGCCGAGACAGGGGGCTTACTGAAGCTTTCTTT.

This clone was observed a handful of times. The chain links TRBV20-1 to TRBJ1-1; D ambiguous. CDR1 and CDR2 (germline): DFQATT, SNEGSKA (reference sequence). Trimming took off 3 bases at V and 8 bases at J, with 7 bases between the two ends. The length of the CDR3 is 10 residues. The CDR3 DNA reads as TGCAGTGCTAGCTACAGAGAAGCTTTCTTT. It encodes CSASYREAFF.

This clone was counted between two and nine times. The V call is TRBV6-6, the J call TRBJ1-2, with D uncertain. With 0 bases removed from V and 6 bases from J, the gap between germline ends came to 14 bases. The V gene's germline CDR1 is MNHNY and CDR2 SVGAGI (reference sequence). The CDR3 spans 15 residues. This chain's CDR3 is CASSYSWVGNNGYTF. CDR3 sequence (DNA): TGTGCCAGCAGTTACTCGTGGGTGGGTAATAATGGCTACACCTTC.

The chain joins TRBV30 to TRBJ1-1; weak D call: TRBD1 (6 bases). The germline gives CDR1 GTSNPN, CDR2 SVGIG (reference sequence). The CDR3 contains 12 residues. The ends were cut back, 4 bases at V and 1 base at J, with 7 bases in the middle. This CDR3 is CAWNRANTEAFF. Here the CDR3 DNA reads TGTGCCTGGAACAGGGCGAACACTGAAGCTTTCTTT. The whole variable domain, remainder taken from reference TRBV30 and TRBJ1-1, is SQTIHQWPATLVQPVGSPLSLECTVEGTSNPNLYWYRQAAGRGLQLLFYSVGIGQISSEVPQNLSASRPQDRQFILSSKKLLLSDSGFYLCAWNRANTEAFFGQGTRLTVV.

The chain uses TRBV19 and TRBJ1-6; possible D gene TRBD1, 6 bases. CDR1 is LNHDA and CDR2 is SQIVND in the germline V gene (reference sequence). V dropped 9 bases and J dropped 4 bases, with 10 bases sitting between them. The CDR3 spans 13 residues. DNA for the CDR3: TGTGCCAGCACGGGACATTATAATTCACCCCTCCACTTT. Its translation is CASTGHYNSPLHF.

This chain links TRBV29-1 with TRBJ2-1, with D unresolved. Trimming stripped 0 bases from V and 8 bases from J, with 8 bases between. Per the germline V gene, CDR1 is SQVTM and CDR2 is ANQGSEA. The CDR3 covers 12 residues. CDR3 sequence reads: CSVEDLRDEQFF. The CDR3 bases are TGCAGCGTTGAAGATCTTAGGGATGAGCAGTTCTTC.

This clone was seen a handful of times. The genes are TRBV5-1 and TRBJ2-7; no firm D call. The CDR3 covers 14 residues. Per the germline V gene, CDR1 is SGHRS and CDR2 is YFSETQ. The V gene lost 0 bases and the J gene lost 5 bases, with 12 bases spanning the gap. Here the CDR3 DNA reads TGCGCCAGCAGCTTGGGCCCCTCAAACAACGAGCAGTACTTC. Its translation: CASSLGPSNNEQYF.

This clone was seen only once. The chain recombines TRBV6-5 with TRBJ1-1, with D unresolved. There are 13 residues in the CDR3. Trimming removed 10 bases from V and 0 bases from J, with 12 bases in between. CDR1 and CDR2 (germline): MNHEY, SVGAGI. The CDR3: CATRGPLNTEAFF. The CDR3 bases are TGTGCCACCCGTGGACCTTTGAACACTGAAGCTTTCTTT.

The chain uses TRBV10-3 and TRBJ1-1; possible D gene TRBD1, 6 bases. Trimming shortened V by 1 base and J by 1 base, and 10 bases separated the two germline ends. In germline, CDR1 is ENHRY, CDR2 SYGVKD. CDR3 length equals 15 residues. The CDR3 nucleotides read TGTGCCATCAGTGAGTTTGGGGGGCCGAACACTGAAGCTTTCTTT. It codes for CAISEFGGPNTEAFF.

The rearrangement links TRBV2 to TRBJ2-3; 11 bases agree with TRBD2. V trimming: 5 bases; J trimming: 5 bases; junction bases outside the gene matches: 12. The CDR3 contains 17 residues. Per the germline V gene, CDR1 is SNHLY and CDR2 is FYNNEI. This chain's CDR3 is CASSLEIAGGPGDTQYF. For the CDR3, the DNA is TGTGCCAGCAGTCTAGAAATAGCGGGGGGGCCGGGAGATACGCAGTATTTT.

The chain recombines TRBV11-2 with TRBJ1-3; D is perhaps TRBD1 (5 bases). CDR1 is SGHAT and CDR2 is FQNNGV in the germline V gene. CDR3 length: 14 residues. V lost 5 bases to trimming and J lost 2 bases, with 10 bases between them. The CDR3 DNA sequence: TGTGCCAGCAGCCCGACGGGGCCTGGAAACACCATATATTTT. Its protein product is CASSPTGPGNTIYF. Looking up the rest from reference TRBV11-2 and TRBJ1-3 gives the full variable domain: EAGVAQSPRYKIIEKRQSVAFWCNPISGHATLYWYQQILGQGPKLLIQFQNNGVVDDSQLPKDRFSAERLKGVDSTLKIQPAKLEDSAVYLCASSPTGPGNTIYFGEGSWLTVV.

The CDR3 region is CASRENTGGGYTF. CDR3 coding DNA: TGTGCCAGCAGAGAGAATACAGGCGGTGGCTACACCTTC. This sequence joins TRBV7-2 and TRBJ1-2; D is possibly TRBD1 (5 bases). Germline lookup yields CDR1 SGHTA and CDR2 FQGNSA. V dropped 6 bases and J dropped 7 bases, with 15 bases sitting between them. The CDR3 spans 13 residues.

This chain uses TRBV14 with TRBJ2-5; 8 bases map to TRBD1. The CDR3 contains 14 residues. Germline loops: CDR1 SGHDN, CDR2 FVKESK. V lost 3 bases and J lost 4; bases outside the gene matches: 4. The CDR3 nucleotides are TGTGCCAGCAGCCAGAACAGGGGGTCAGAGACCCAGTACTTC. It translates to CASSQNRGSETQYF.

This rearrangement joins TRBV5-1 to TRBJ2-6; unclear D gene. The CDR3 totals 16 residues. Looked up from germline, CDR1 is SGHRS and CDR2 is YFSETQ. V gave up 0 bases and J gave up 0 bases, with 7 bases separating them. For the CDR3, the DNA is TGCGCCAGCAGCTTGGATCCCGGCTCTGGGGCCAACGTCCTGACTTTC. This codes for CASSLDPGSGANVLTF.

This clone was counted only a few times. The rearrangement joins TRBV7-7 to TRBJ2-2; D is possibly TRBD1 (6 bases). Germline V gene data show CDR1 as SSHAT and CDR2 as FNYEAQ (reference sequence). V was trimmed by 3 bases and J by 6 bases, leaving 8 bases between them. The CDR3 sequence is 13 residues long. CDR3 loop: CASSFKGAGELFF. CDR3 DNA: TGTGCCAGCAGCTTCAAGGGGGCCGGGGAGCTGTTTTTT.

The rearrangement links TRBV6-5 to TRBJ1-1, with 8 bases aligning to TRBD1. After removal of 2 bases from V and 10 bases from J, the junction contained 12 bases not matched to a gene. The CDR3 extends over 15 amino acids. In germline, CDR1 is MNHEY, CDR2 SVGAGI. The CDR3 DNA is TGTGCCAGCAGTTACCTAGGACAGGGAGGCGAGGGAGCTTTCTTT. Translated, it gives CASSYLGQGGEGAFF.

By proportion, this clone is large (0.1 to 1%). The rearrangement joins TRBV11-3 to TRBJ2-7; D perhaps matches TRBD2 (6 bases). CDR3 length: 18 residues. The V end was cut by 3 bases, the J end by 2 bases, with 23 bases between. CDR1 is SGHNT, CDR2 YENEEA, per germline. The CDR3 sequence is CASSFERGWGDSTYEQYF. CDR3 nucleotide sequence: TGTGCCAGCAGCTTCGAACGGGGTTGGGGGGATTCAACCTACGAGCAGTACTTC.